This T cell receptor beta chain was identified in a study of T-cell reconstitution after alpha-beta-depleted transplantation in children. This clonotype was counted at least ten times. This sample's TCRbeta library carried unique molecular identifier barcodes. In TCRdb, the PCR reads were re-called with MiXCR into one record per CDR3 protein. This sample carries a few hundred thousand distinct CDR3 sequences, over 20% of them seen once, and the ten largest clones take 3% to 4%. The CDR3 runs to 11 residues. CDR1 is SQVTM, CDR2 ANQGSEA, per germline. Trimming took off 4 bases at V and 4 bases at J, with 8 bases between the two ends.

The chain couples TRBV29-1 to TRBJ2-7; tentatively, D is TRBD1 (6 bases). The source material was PBMCs from the stem cell graft donor, sampled from the stem cell graft. This receptor was identified in a human donor who donated a stem cell graft to a child with acute myeloid leukemia. This chain's CDR3 is CSVGGQYEQYF. In DNA form, the CDR3 reads TGCAGCGTTGGAGGACAGTACGAGCAGTACTTC.